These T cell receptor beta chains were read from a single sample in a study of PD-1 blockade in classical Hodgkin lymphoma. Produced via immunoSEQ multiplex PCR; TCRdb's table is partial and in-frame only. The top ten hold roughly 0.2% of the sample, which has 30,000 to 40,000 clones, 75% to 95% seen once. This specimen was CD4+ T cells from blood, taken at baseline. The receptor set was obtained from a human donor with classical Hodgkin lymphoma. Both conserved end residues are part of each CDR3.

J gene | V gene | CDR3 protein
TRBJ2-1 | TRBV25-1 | CASSGTFYNEQFF
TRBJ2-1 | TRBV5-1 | CASSSGSSHNEQFF
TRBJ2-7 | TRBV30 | CAWEPGALSYEQYF
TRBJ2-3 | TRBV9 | CASSGVRQFDTQYF
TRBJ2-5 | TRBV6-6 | CASSYGTAQETQYF
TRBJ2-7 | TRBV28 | CASSLGTVRAYEQYF
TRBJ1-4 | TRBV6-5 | CASSYQGASWEKLFF
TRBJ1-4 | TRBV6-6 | CASSYPVQWEKLFF
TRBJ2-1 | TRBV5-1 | CASSLAGVLYNEQFF
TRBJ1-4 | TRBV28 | CASCSGGGEKLFF
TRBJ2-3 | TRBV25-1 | CASSEINADTQYF
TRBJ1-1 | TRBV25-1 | CASSDPDRADTEAFF
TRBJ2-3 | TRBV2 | CASRTTRGTDTQYF
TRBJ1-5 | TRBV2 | CASSVGSNQPQHF
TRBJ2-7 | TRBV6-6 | CASSYPAQGSDEQYF
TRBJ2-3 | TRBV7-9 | CASSLVGITDTQYF
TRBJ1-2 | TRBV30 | CAWSTRGPGDFVYTF
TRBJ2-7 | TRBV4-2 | CASSQGSERGFYEQYF
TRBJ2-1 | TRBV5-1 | CASSSPPGLAENNEQFF
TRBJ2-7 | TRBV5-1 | CASSLQGYEQYF
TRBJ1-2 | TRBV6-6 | CASSWGDLEEANGYTF
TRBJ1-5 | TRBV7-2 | CASSLVGAQPQHF
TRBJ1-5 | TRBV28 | CASSVLQGGQPQHF
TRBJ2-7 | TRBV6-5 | CASSYKGAEQYF
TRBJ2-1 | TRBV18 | CASSPPSKFSLANEQFF
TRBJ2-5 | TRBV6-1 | CASSEASSRRLGNQETQYF
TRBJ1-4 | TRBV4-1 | CASSRLGGTDEKLFF
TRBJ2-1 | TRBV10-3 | CAIKDTSSYNEQFF
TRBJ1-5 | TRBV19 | CASAYSNQPQHF
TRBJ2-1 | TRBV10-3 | CAISEHKGNEQFF
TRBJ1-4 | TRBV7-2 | CASSFYSELFF
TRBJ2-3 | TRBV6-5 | CASSYSSGSDTQYF
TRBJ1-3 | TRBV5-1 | CASSLGHRLRGVSGNTIYF
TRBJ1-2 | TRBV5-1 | CASRGDTSNYGYTF
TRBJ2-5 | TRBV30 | CAWSVSYGPETQYF
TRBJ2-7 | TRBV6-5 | CASRLTGGSYEQYF
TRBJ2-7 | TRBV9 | CASSVVPTTGEQYF
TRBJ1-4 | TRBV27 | CASSFGQGREKLFF
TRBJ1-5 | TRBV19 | CASKREPGSNQPQHF
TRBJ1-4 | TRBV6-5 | CASSPLPWANEKLFF
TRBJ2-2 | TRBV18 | CASSQGVRVTGELFF
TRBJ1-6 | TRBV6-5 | CASRGGRRSPLHF